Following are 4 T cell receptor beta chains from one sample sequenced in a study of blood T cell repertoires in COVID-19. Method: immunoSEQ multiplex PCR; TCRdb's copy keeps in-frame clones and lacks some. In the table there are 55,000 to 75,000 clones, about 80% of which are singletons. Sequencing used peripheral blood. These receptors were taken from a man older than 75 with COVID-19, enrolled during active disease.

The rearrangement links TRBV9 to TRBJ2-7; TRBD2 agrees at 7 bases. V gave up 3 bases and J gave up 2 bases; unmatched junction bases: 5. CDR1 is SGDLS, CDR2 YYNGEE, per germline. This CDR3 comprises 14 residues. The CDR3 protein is CASSAGGTTYEQYF. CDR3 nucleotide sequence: TGTGCCAGCAGCGCCGGGGGGACCACCTACGAGCAGTACTTC.

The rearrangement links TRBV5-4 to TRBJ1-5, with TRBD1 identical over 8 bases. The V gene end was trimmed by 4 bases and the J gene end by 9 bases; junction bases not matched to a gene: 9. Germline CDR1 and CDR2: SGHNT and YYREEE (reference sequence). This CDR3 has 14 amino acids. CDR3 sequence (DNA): TGTGCCAGCAGCGTCGACAGGGGTTCAGGGCCCCAGCATTTT. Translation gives CASSVDRGSGPQHF.

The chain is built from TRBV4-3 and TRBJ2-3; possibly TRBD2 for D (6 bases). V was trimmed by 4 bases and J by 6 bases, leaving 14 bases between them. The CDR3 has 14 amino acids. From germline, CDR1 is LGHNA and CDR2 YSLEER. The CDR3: CASSPGGVMDTQYF. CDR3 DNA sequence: TGCGCCAGCAGCCCAGGCGGGGTTATGGATACGCAGTATTTT.

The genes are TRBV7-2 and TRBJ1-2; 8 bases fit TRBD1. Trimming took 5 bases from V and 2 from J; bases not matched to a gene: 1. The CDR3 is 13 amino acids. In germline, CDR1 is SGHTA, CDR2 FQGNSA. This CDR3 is CASSRQGNYGYTF. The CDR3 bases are TGTGCCAGCAGCCGACAGGGGAACTATGGCTACACCTTC. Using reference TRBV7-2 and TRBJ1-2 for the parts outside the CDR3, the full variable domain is GAGVSQSPSNKVTEKGKDVELRCDPISGHTALYWYRQSLGQGLEFLIYFQGNSAPDKSGLPSDRFSAERTGGSVSTLTIQRTQQEDSAVYLCASSRQGNYGYTFGSGTRLTVV.